This T cell receptor (beta chain) comes out of a study of identical twins. This clonotype showed up many times. The ends were cut back, 4 bases at V and 2 bases at J, with 14 bases in the middle. CDR1 is MNHEY and CDR2 is SVGAGI in the germline V gene. The CDR3 spans 16 residues. From the 5' RACE reads, TCRdb called clonotypes with MiXCR, one entry per CDR3 protein. The sample has 1.5 million to 2 million distinct CDR3 sequences, around a third seen once. Sequenced input: cord blood. The chain uses TRBV6-5 and TRBJ1-4; no clear D gene. The origin of this receptor is a newborn girl in good health. The CDR3 here is CASSFRPLGTNEKLFF. In DNA form, the CDR3 reads TGTGCCAGCAGTTTCCGCCCTCTGGGTACTAATGAAAAACTGTTTTTT.